The source of this TCR beta chain is a study of blood T cell repertoires in COVID-19. This clone was picked up one time. Profiled with immunoSEQ multiplex PCR; TCRdb holds only in-frame clones, not every one. This sample has roughly 110,000 clones, with roughly 90% found just once. V trimming: 7 bases; J trimming: 7 bases; junction bases outside the gene matches: 9. CDR1 is GTSNPN and CDR2 is SVGIG in the germline V gene (reference sequence). The length of the CDR3 is 13 residues. The rearrangement links TRBV30 to TRBJ1-5, with 8 bases matching TRBD1. This receptor was identified in a man in his forties with active or convalescent COVID-19. The material sequenced was peripheral blood. In DNA, the CDR3 is TGTGCCTCCCGGACAGGGAATGAACAGCCCCAGCATTTT. Residues: CASRTGNEQPQHF.